The source of this TCR beta chain is a study of OX40 agonist ivuxolimab in advanced cancers. Sequenced by immunoSEQ multiplex PCR; TCRdb stores in-frame clones only, minus some. The sample holds nearly 110,000 clones, 75% to 95% seen once. Study findings and constraints: Still undetermined is the antigen specificity of the expanded peripheral T cells.

On this clone: Its antigen is unknown.

Germline V gene data show CDR1 as MNHEY and CDR2 as SVGAGI. Trimming took 5 bases from V and 9 from J, leaving 11 bases between them. The CDR3 spans 12 residues. This rearrangement joins TRBV6-5 to TRBJ2-1; D perhaps matches TRBD2 (6 bases). Here the sequenced sample was CD4+ or CD8+ T cells sorted from blood, taken in a trial of the OX40 agonist ivuxolimab. The origin of this receptor is an adult with an advanced solid tumor such as melanoma, head and neck, liver or kidney cancer. The CDR3 region has the DNA TGTGCCAGCAGTCCTCAGGGAGGTGAGCAGTTCTTC. Protein: CASSPQGGEQFF.